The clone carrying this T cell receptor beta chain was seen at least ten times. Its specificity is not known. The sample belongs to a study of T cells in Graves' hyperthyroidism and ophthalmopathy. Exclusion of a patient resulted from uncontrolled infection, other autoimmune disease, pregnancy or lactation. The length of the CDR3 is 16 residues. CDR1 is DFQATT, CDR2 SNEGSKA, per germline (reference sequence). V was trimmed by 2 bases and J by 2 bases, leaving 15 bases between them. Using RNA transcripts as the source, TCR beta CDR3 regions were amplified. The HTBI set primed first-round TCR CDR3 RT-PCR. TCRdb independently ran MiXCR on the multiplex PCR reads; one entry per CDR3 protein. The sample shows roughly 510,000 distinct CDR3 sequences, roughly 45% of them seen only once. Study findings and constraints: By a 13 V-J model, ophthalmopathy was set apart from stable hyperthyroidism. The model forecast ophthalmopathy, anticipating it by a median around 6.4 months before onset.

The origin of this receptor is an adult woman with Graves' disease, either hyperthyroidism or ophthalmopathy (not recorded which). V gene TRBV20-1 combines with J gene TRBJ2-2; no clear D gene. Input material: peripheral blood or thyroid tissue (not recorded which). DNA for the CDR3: TGCAGTGCTAGAAACCCGTTGGGATTCAACACCGGGGAGCTGTTTTTT. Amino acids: CSARNPLGFNTGELFF.